This TCR beta chain was identified during a study of technical replicates of blood from several donors. CDR1 is MDHEN, CDR2 SYDVKM, per germline. V was clipped by 8 bases and J by 4 bases; unmatched bases: 3. CDR3 length: 13 amino acids. Here immunoSEQ multiplex PCR was the method, and the copy in TCRdb shows in-frame clones only, minus some. Here the sample spans 80,000 to 90,000 clones, approximately 94% being singletons. This TCR was recovered from a human donor in good health. Sequenced: T cells isolated from PBMCs. The V call is TRBV28, the J call TRBJ2-2; 8 bases are a match to TRBD1. Written as DNA, the CDR3 is TGTGCCAGCCGACAGGGGTCCACCGGGGAGCTGTTTTTT. As protein: CASRQGSTGELFF. Full variable domain (rest looked up from reference TRBV28 and TRBJ2-2): DVKVTQSSRYLVKRTGEKVFLECVQDMDHENMFWYRQDPGLGLRLIYFSYDVKMKEKGDIPEGYSVSREKKERFSLILESASTNQTSMYLCASRQGSTGELFFGEGSRLTVL.